Shown below are 23 T cell receptor beta chains from a single sample sequenced in a study of Ad26.COV2.S vaccination and SARS-CoV-2 variants. Sequenced by immunoSEQ multiplex PCR; TCRdb stores in-frame clones only, minus some. The sample consists of under 150,000 clones, 75% to 90% of them appearing once. Sequences were derived from peripheral blood, sampled after recovery from COVID-19. The receptors were sampled from a human donor who had recovered from COVID-19.

CDR3 in amino acids: CASSPGGAPNEKLFF. The CDR3 DNA follows: TGTGCCAGCAGCCCCGGAGGGGCGCCTAATGAAAAACTGTTTTTT. This chain joins TRBV2 and TRBJ1-4, with a possible D match to TRBD1 (5 bases). Trimming removed 6 bases from V and 3 bases from J, with 14 bases in between. From germline, CDR1 is SNHLY and CDR2 FYNNEI. This CDR3 contains 15 residues.

The chain couples TRBV5-1 to TRBJ2-2; TRBD1 is a possible D gene (5 bases). V gave up 3 bases and J gave up 0 bases, with 12 bases separating them. Germline V gene sequence: CDR1 SGHRS, CDR2 YFSETQ. The CDR3 loop spans 16 amino acids. CDR3 sequence (DNA): TGCGCCAGCAGCTCCCAGGGAAAAGCGAACACCGGGGAGCTGTTTTTT. Amino acid sequence: CASSSQGKANTGELFF.

This sequence joins TRBV3-1 (or the pseudogene TRBV3-2) and TRBJ2-7; TRBD1 is a possible D gene (6 bases). Trimming cost V 4 bases and J 3 bases, with 10 bases left between them. The CDR3 runs to 13 residues. Germline V lookup: CDR1 LGHDT, CDR2 YNNKEL (reference sequence). In DNA, the CDR3 is TGTGCCAGCAGCCCGCCGACAGGCTACGAGCAGTACTTC. This sequence encodes CASSPPTGYEQYF.

The rearrangement links TRBV28 to TRBJ1-1; tentatively, D is TRBD1 (5 bases). The CDR3 totals 13 residues. The V gene lost 6 bases and the J gene lost 6 bases, with 14 bases spanning the gap. Germline V gene data show CDR1 as MDHEN and CDR2 as SYDVKM. CDR3 DNA sequence: TGTGCCAGCAGGGCTGGGACCTCACCTGAAGCTTTCTTT. Residues: CASRAGTSPEAFF.

The chain carries TRBV24-1 and TRBJ2-3, with TRBD2 as a possible D gene (5 bases). V shed 6 bases and J shed 3 bases, with 9 bases lying between them. The CDR3 consists of 13 residues. Per germline, CDR1 KGHDR and CDR2 SFDVKD. The CDR3 protein is CATSLPGTDTQYF. CDR3 nucleotide sequence: TGTGCCACCAGTCTCCCGGGGACAGATACGCAGTATTTT.

The chain carries TRBV6-5 and TRBJ2-7, with 10 bases matching TRBD1. The V segment lost 0 bases and the J segment 3 bases; nucleotides outside the gene matches: 5. This CDR3 comprises 16 residues. CDR1 is MNHEY, CDR2 SVGAGI, per germline. The CDR3 DNA reads as TGTGCCAGCAGTTACTCTAGGACAGGGGGGATCTACGAGCAGTACTTC. It translates to CASSYSRTGGIYEQYF.

The chain joins TRBV7-9 to TRBJ2-1, with no clear D. The CDR3 contains 15 residues. Germline loops: CDR1 SEHNR, CDR2 FQNEAQ (reference sequence). V was cut by 2 bases and J by 0 bases, with 8 bases left in between. DNA of the CDR3: TGTGCCAGCAGCTTAACAGAGAGCTCCTACAATGAGCAGTTCTTC. It specifies CASSLTESSYNEQFF. The variable domain in full, completed from reference TRBV7-9 and TRBJ2-1, reads DTGVSQNPRHKITKRGQNVTFRCDPISEHNRLYWYRQTLGQGPEFLTYFQNEAQLEKSRLLSDRFSAERPKGSFSTLEIQRTEQGDSAMYLCASSLTESSYNEQFFGPGTRLTVL.

The sample holds one count of this clone. This chain connects TRBV5-6 to TRBJ2-2; 7 bases agree with TRBD1. The germline gives CDR1 SGHDT, CDR2 YYEEEE. V dropped 6 bases and J dropped 6; count of bases not matched to a gene: 8. The CDR3 spans 14 residues. The CDR3 region has the DNA TGTGCCAGCAATATTGGTCAGGGGGCCGGGGAGCTGTTTTTT. This translates into CASNIGQGAGELFF.

The V call is TRBV6-5, the J call TRBJ2-7, with a weak D call TRBD1 (6 bases). Germline V gene sequence: CDR1 MNHEY, CDR2 SVGAGI. This CDR3 has 15 amino acids. V was shortened by 5 bases and J by 2 bases, with 16 bases between the two germline ends. CDR3 sequence reads: CASSPGLQGPYEQYF. CDR3 DNA sequence: TGTGCCAGCAGTCCGGGTCTTCAGGGGCCCTACGAGCAGTACTTC.

The rearrangement uses TRBV5-1 and TRBJ1-2, with 12 bases identical to TRBD1. V trimming: 4 bases; J trimming: 2 bases; junction bases outside the gene matches: 9. CDR3 length: 17 residues. CDR1 SGHRS and CDR2 YFSETQ come from the germline V gene. CDR3 DNA: TGCGCCAGCAGCCCTGAAGGGGACAGGGGGCTCAACTATGGCTACACCTTC. This translates into CASSPEGDRGLNYGYTF.

The count of this clone is one. The V gene is TRBV7-9, the J gene TRBJ1-1; 10 nucleotides line up with TRBD1. This CDR3 is built from 16 residues. V dropped 6 bases and J dropped 5; count of bases not matched to a gene: 12. CDR1 SEHNR and CDR2 FQNEAQ come from the germline V gene (reference sequence). The CDR3 spells CASSPVTGGELTEAFF. CDR3 in DNA: TGTGCCAGCAGTCCAGTGACAGGGGGCGAGTTGACTGAAGCTTTCTTT.

This rearrangement joins TRBV7-5 to TRBJ1-6. TRBV7-5 is recorded as a pseudogene. The CDR3 has 17 residues. CDR3 protein: CARSFSTSGREGSPLHF. In nucleotides, the CDR3 is TGTGCCAGAAGCTTTTCGACGAGCGGCAGGGAGGGTTCACCCCTCCACTTT.

The chain uses TRBV7-2 and TRBJ1-5; the D is unclear. Germline CDR1 is SGHTA and CDR2 is FQGNSA. V was trimmed by 6 bases and J by 0 bases, leaving 9 bases between them. The CDR3 totals 14 residues. CDR3 DNA sequence: TGTGCCAGCAGTTACAGTCATAGCAATCAGCCCCAGCATTTT. This codes for CASSYSHSNQPQHF.

The V gene is TRBV7-2, the J gene TRBJ1-4, with 8 bases lining up with TRBD1. The CDR3 has 16 residues. The germline CDR1 and CDR2 sequences are SGHTA and FQGNSA. V trimming: 1 base; J trimming: 7 bases; junction bases outside the gene matches: 8. This CDR3 is CASSLGLLTGVEKLFF. DNA for the CDR3: TGTGCCAGCAGCTTAGGACTTTTGACAGGGGTTGAAAAACTGTTTTTT.

The gene calls are TRBV9 and TRBJ1-6, with TRBD1 matching 9 bases. Per germline, CDR1 SGDLS and CDR2 YYNGEE. J lost 7 bases, V lost 2 bases, and 4 bases had no gene match. The CDR3 consists of 15 residues. CDR3 sequence: CASSVRDRDNSPLHF. In nucleotides, the CDR3 is TGTGCCAGCAGCGTCCGGGACAGGGACAATTCACCCCTCCACTTT. The entire variable domain, with the rest obtained from reference TRBV9 and TRBJ1-6, is as follows: DSGVTQTPKHLITATGQRVTLRCSPRSGDLSVYWYQQSLDQGLQFLIQYYNGEERAKGNILERFSAQQFPDLHSELNLSSLELGDSALYFCASSVRDRDNSPLHFGNGTRLTVT.

The table lists this clone with a few counts. CDR3 nucleotide sequence: TGCGCCAGCAGCCAGGAACCACACTACCTGAGCTTTATCGAAAAACTGTTTTTT. It encodes CASSQEPHYLSFIEKLFF. This chain connects TRBV4-3 to TRBJ1-4, with D uncertain. CDR1 LGHNA and CDR2 YSLEER come from the germline V gene. The CDR3 is 18 residues long. Trimming cost V 3 bases and J 8 bases, with 25 bases left between them.

This chain joins TRBV2 and TRBJ1-2; 9 positions agree with TRBD1. Germline CDR1 SNHLY, CDR2 FYNNEI. V dropped 10 bases and J dropped 4; count of bases not matched to a gene: 10. This CDR3 is 14 amino acids long. CDR3 sequence (DNA): TGTGCCATATCGACAGGGGGTAATATCTATGGCTACACCTTC. This translates into CAISTGGNIYGYTF. Variable domain in full (rest from reference TRBV2 and TRBJ1-2): EPEVTQTPSHQVTQMGQEVILRCVPISNHLYFYWYRQILGQKVEFLVSFYNNEISEKSEIFDDQFSVERPDGSNFTLKIRSTKLEDSAMYFCAISTGGNIYGYTFGSGTRLTVV.

The rearrangement joins TRBV9 to TRBJ2-1; TRBD2 agrees at 8 bases. CDR3 size: 17 residues. Germline V lookup: CDR1 SGDLS, CDR2 YYNGEE. Trimming at V came to 3 bases and at J to 0 bases, leaving 8 bases not matched to a gene. CDR3 DNA sequence: TGTGCCAGCAGCGCCTACCTACGGGGGGGCTCCTACAATGAGCAGTTCTTC. As protein: CASSAYLRGGSYNEQFF.

The rearrangement joins TRBV12-3 or TRBV12-4 to TRBJ1-1; 8 bases match TRBD1. With V trimmed by 5 bases and J by 2 bases, 1 base remained unmatched. This CDR3 region has 13 residues. The CDR3 nucleotides are TGTGCCAGCAGTGGACAGGGCAACACTGAAGCTTTCTTT. It yields the protein CASSGQGNTEAFF.

This clone was recorded at least ten times. The chain uses TRBV5-6 and TRBJ1-2, with D possibly TRBD1 on 5 matching bases. V gave up 5 bases and J gave up 4 bases, with 12 bases separating them. Germline CDR1 SGHDT, CDR2 YYEEEE. There are 13 residues in the CDR3. For the CDR3, the DNA is TGTGCCAGCAGGAGGGACTCGGCCTATGGCTACACCTTC. Encoded protein: CASRRDSAYGYTF.

CDR3 residues: CASSEKPQTNYGYTF. As DNA, the CDR3 is TGTGCCAGCAGTGAAAAACCCCAGACTAACTATGGCTACACCTTC. The chain joins TRBV6-1 to TRBJ1-2, with D unclear. CDR1 is MNHNS and CDR2 is SASEGT in the germline V gene. The CDR3 totals 15 residues. The V end lost 2 bases, the J end lost 0 bases, and 10 bases lay between the germline ends.

V usage is TRBV5-1 and J usage is TRBJ2-3; D might be TRBD2 (5 bases). The CDR3 runs 16 residues. Germline CDR1 and CDR2: SGHRS and YFSETQ. Trimming took off 2 bases at V and 2 bases at J, with 15 bases between the two ends. CDR3 nucleotides: TGCGCCAGCAGCTTCCCCCCGGGGTCCTCCACAGATACGCAGTATTTT. Translated: CASSFPPGSSTDTQYF.

The chain couples TRBV19 to TRBJ1-2; 9 nucleotides line up with TRBD1. The trim removed 0 bases at V and 1 base at J, leaving 9 bases unmatched. The CDR3 totals 18 residues. Germline V lookup: CDR1 LNHDA, CDR2 SQIVND (reference sequence). The CDR3 coding sequence is TGTGCCAGTAGTATAGATCATAACAGGGGGCGAAGTAACTATGGCTACACCTTC. As protein: CASSIDHNRGRSNYGYTF.